Presented here are 24 T cell receptor beta chains from one specimen sequenced in a study of beta chain features in type 1 diabetes. The sequenced template was cDNA made from the entire isolated RNA. TCRdb's table, derived via immunoSEQ multiplex PCR, lists solely in-frame clones and lacks some. Of 500,000 to 700,000 clones in the sample, around a sixth were seen once. Specimen: naive CD4+ T cells from blood. The receptors stem from a man aged 18 to 30 in good health.

This clone was observed a handful of times. The chain couples TRBV4-3 to TRBJ1-1; tentative D call: TRBD1 (5 bases). The CDR3 loop spans 18 amino acids. With 0 bases removed from V and 0 bases from J, the gap between germline ends came to 17 bases. Germline loops: CDR1 LGHNA, CDR2 YSLEER. The CDR3 protein is CASSQDHTAGSMNTEAFF. The DNA for the CDR3 is TGCGCCAGCAGCCAAGATCATACGGCAGGGAGCATGAACACTGAAGCTTTCTTT.

This clone was recorded a few times. This chain links TRBV7-2 with TRBJ1-2, with 7 positions matching TRBD1. This CDR3 comprises 15 residues. The V gene's germline CDR1 is SGHTA and CDR2 FQGNSA. Losses at the gene ends were 1 base for V and 2 bases for J; bases not matched to a gene: 4. The CDR3 DNA is TGTGCCAGCAGCTTAGGGGGGACAGAAAACTATGGCTACACCTTC. Translation gives CASSLGGTENYGYTF.

The genes are TRBV19 and TRBJ2-1; tentative D call: TRBD2 (5 bases). V was shortened by 5 bases and J by 4 bases, with 21 bases between the two germline ends. CDR3 size: 17 residues. CDR1 and CDR2 from the germline V gene are LNHDA and SQIVND (reference sequence). In DNA form, the CDR3 reads TGTGCCAGTAGTTCGAGGGTGCACGTTGGGATTTACAATGAGCAGTTCTTC. Translating it yields CASSSRVHVGIYNEQFF.

The gene calls are TRBV18 and TRBJ1-1, with TRBD1 identical over 8 bases. Per germline, CDR1 KGHSH and CDR2 LQKENI. The CDR3 has 15 amino acids. The V gene end was trimmed by 3 bases and the J gene end by 0 bases; junction bases not matched to a gene: 3. CDR3 sequence reads: CASSPGQAMNTEAFF. Written as DNA, the CDR3 is TGTGCCAGCTCACCGGGACAGGCCATGAACACTGAAGCTTTCTTT. The variable domain in full, with the rest retrieved from reference TRBV18 and TRBJ1-1, is NAGVMQNPRHLVRRRGQEARLRCSPMKGHSHVYWYRQLPEEGLKFMVYLQKENIIDESGMPKERFSAEFPKEGPSILRIQQVVRGDSAAYFCASSPGQAMNTEAFFGQGTRLTVV.

Details on this clone: One junction end disagrees with the germline gene, perhaps due to a read error. CDR3 nucleotides: TGCAGTGCTCGAGATGACTACGAGCAGTACTTC. It translates to CSARDDYEQYF. The chain is built from TRBV20-1 and TRBJ2-7; D remains ambiguous. Germline lookup yields CDR1 DFQATT and CDR2 SNEGSKA (reference sequence). The CDR3 has 11 amino acids.

The chain is built from TRBV6-5 and TRBJ2-2, with D tentatively TRBD2 (5 bases). The germline V gene has CDR1 MNHEY and CDR2 SVGAGI. Trimming removed 2 bases from V and 6 bases from J, with 10 bases in between. The CDR3 is 14 amino acids. Here the CDR3 reads CASSYGERAGELFF. The CDR3 DNA is TGTGCCAGCAGTTACGGGGAGAGGGCCGGGGAGCTGTTTTTT.

In this sample, this clone turned up a few times. V is TRBV5-1 and J is TRBJ2-1; TRBD2 aligns across 7 bases. The CDR3 runs to 15 residues. Germline assignment: CDR1 SGHRS and CDR2 YFSETQ. Trimming cost V 0 bases and J 4 bases; bases outside gene matches: 4. For the CDR3, the DNA is TGCGCCAGCAGCTTGGCCCTAGCGGTTTACAATGAGCAGTTCTTC. Translation: CASSLALAVYNEQFF.

This clone was observed a handful of times. This chain uses TRBV4-1 with TRBJ2-4, with 14 bases identical to TRBD2. Germline values: CDR1 MGHRA, CDR2 YSYEKL. The CDR3 consists of 19 residues. V lost 4 bases, J lost 0 bases, and 8 bases stayed unmatched. In DNA, the CDR3 is TGCGCCAGCAGCCCAGGACTAGCGGGAGGCCTAATAGCCAAAAACATTCAGTACTTC. The encoded protein is CASSPGLAGGLIAKNIQYF.

The V gene is TRBV10-3, the J gene TRBJ1-3, with D possibly being TRBD1 (5 bases). This CDR3 region has 14 residues. The V gene lost 6 bases and the J gene lost 0 bases, with 9 bases spanning the gap. Looked up from germline, CDR1 is ENHRY and CDR2 is SYGVKD. This CDR3 reads CAIRGRDSGNTIYF. In DNA form, the CDR3 reads TGTGCCATCAGGGGACGGGACTCTGGAAACACCATATATTTT.

About this clone itself: The sample holds other DNA sequences that translate to the same CDR3. The V and J genes are TRBV9 and TRBJ2-3, with a tentative D call TRBD1 (6 bases). Between the trimmed V and J ends, which lost 0 bases and 2 bases, there was a span of 10 bases. The CDR3 has 15 amino acids. Germline V gene lookup returns CDR1 SGDLS and CDR2 YYNGEE. CDR3 sequence: CASSVVWGPTDTQYF. The CDR3, as DNA: TGTGCCAGCAGCGTAGTGTGGGGGCCCACAGATACGCAGTATTTT.

This clone has a handful of counts. The chain joins TRBV5-1 to TRBJ1-2; D uncertain. CDR1 is SGHRS, CDR2 YFSETQ, per germline. The ends were cut back, 4 bases at V and 6 bases at J, with 10 bases in the middle. The CDR3 is 12 residues long. CDR3 loop: CASSPWTDGYTF. The CDR3 DNA reads as TGCGCCAGCAGCCCGTGGACGGATGGCTACACCTTC.

On this clone: Other DNA sequences in the sample encode the same CDR3. The V call is TRBV9, the J call TRBJ2-7; 9 nucleotides match TRBD1. The CDR3 extends over 14 amino acids. CDR1 is SGDLS, CDR2 YYNGEE, per germline. V was pared by 0 bases and J by 4 bases, with 2 bases of the junction left unmatched. CDR3 region: CASSVAGTGYEQYF. CDR3 sequence (DNA): TGTGCCAGCAGCGTAGCCGGGACAGGGTACGAGCAGTACTTC.

This clone was recorded a few times. The chain uses TRBV5-1 and TRBJ2-7, with 8 bases fitting TRBD1. Germline V gene sequence: CDR1 SGHRS, CDR2 YFSETQ. CDR3 length equals 14 residues. J gave up 2 bases and V 4 bases, and 5 bases lay outside the gene matches. The chain's CDR3 is CASSPEQGAYEQYF. Here the CDR3 DNA reads TGCGCCAGCAGCCCCGAACAGGGGGCCTACGAGCAGTACTTC.

This clone was seen only a few times. The rearrangement links TRBV18 to TRBJ2-1, with 13 bases lining up with TRBD2. CDR3 length: 15 amino acids. Unmatched junction bases numbered 3, after V lost 3 bases and J lost 7 bases. CDR1 and CDR2 (germline): KGHSH, LQKENI. The CDR3 coding sequence is TGTGCCAGCTCACCCGGACTAGCGGGAGTAAATGAGCAGTTCTTC. Translated: CASSPGLAGVNEQFF.

This clone was picked up a small number of times. The chain joins TRBV7-2 to TRBJ2-7; D is undetermined. CDR1 is SGHTA and CDR2 is FQGNSA in the germline V gene. This CDR3 contains 14 residues. Trimming pared 5 bases from V and 3 bases from J, leaving 14 bases between. This CDR3 is CASSPAQQNYEQYF. The CDR3 nucleotides are TGTGCCAGCAGCCCCGCCCAGCAAAACTACGAGCAGTACTTC. Supplemented by reference TRBV7-2 and TRBJ2-7, the full variable domain reads GAGVSQSPSNKVTEKGKDVELRCDPISGHTALYWYRQSLGQGLEFLIYFQGNSAPDKSGLPSDRFSAERTGGSVSTLTIQRTQQEDSAVYLCASSPAQQNYEQYFGPGTRLTVT.

There are a few counts of this clone. The chain joins TRBV28 to TRBJ1-2, with TRBD1 matching 7 bases. The CDR3 contains 13 residues. Germline CDR1 and CDR2: MDHEN and SYDVKM. V shed 8 bases and J 0 bases; nucleotides not matched to a gene: 3. The CDR3 nucleotides are TGTGCCAGCCGGGACAGTACTAACTATGGCTACACCTTC. Translating gives CASRDSTNYGYTF.

The chain links TRBV5-4 to TRBJ2-3, with 10 bases fitting TRBD1. Germline V lookup: CDR1 SGHNT, CDR2 YYREEE (reference sequence). The J segment lost 5 bases and the V segment lost 0 bases, leaving 3 bases of the junction unmatched. The length of the CDR3 is 15 residues. CDR3 amino acids: CASSLATGGGDTQYF. CDR3 bases: TGTGCCAGCAGCTTGGCGACAGGGGGCGGAGATACGCAGTATTTT.

The J gene is TRBJ2-1, the V gene TRBV28, with D perhaps TRBD1 (6 bases). CDR1 and CDR2 (germline): MDHEN, SYDVKM. This CDR3 contains 15 residues. V lost 7 bases and J lost 6, with 19 bases in between. The CDR3 DNA is TGTGCCAGCACCCTTGAAGGGGGACACATCAATGAGCAGTTCTTC. Amino acids: CASTLEGGHINEQFF.

V is TRBV7-6 and J is TRBJ2-7, with TRBD2 as a possible D gene (5 bases). Per the germline V gene, CDR1 is SGHVS and CDR2 is FNYEAQ. V was pared by 4 bases and J by 4 bases, with 14 bases between. The CDR3 contains 14 residues. The CDR3 coding sequence is TGTGCCAGCAGCTCGGACGGGATACGTTACGAGCAGTACTTC. It yields the protein CASSSDGIRYEQYF.

This clone was detected many times. The rearrangement links TRBV9 to TRBJ2-4, with 10 bases that match TRBD1. The germline CDR1 and CDR2 sequences are SGDLS and YYNGEE. This CDR3 contains 13 residues. The V and J ends lost 4 bases and 8 bases, in that order; junction bases with no gene match: 3. CDR3 coding DNA: TGTGCCAGCAGCTTGGGACAGGGGTACATTCAGTACTTC. Its translation: CASSLGQGYIQYF.

This sequence joins TRBV7-8 and TRBJ1-6; 9 positions agree with TRBD1. Per germline, CDR1 SGHVS and CDR2 FQNEAQ. This CDR3 contains 14 residues. V was clipped by 3 bases and J by 8 bases; unmatched bases: 2. CDR3 nucleotide sequence: TGTGCCAGCAGCTTGGACAGGGGTGATTCACCCCTCCACTTT. Translation: CASSLDRGDSPLHF. Complete variable domain (other parts from reference TRBV7-8 and TRBJ1-6): GAGVSQSPRYKVAKRGQDVALRCDPISGHVSLFWYQQALGQGPEFLTYFQNEAQLDKSGLPSDRFFAERPEGSVSTLKIQRTQQEDSAVYLCASSLDRGDSPLHFGNGTRLTVT.

This clone has a handful of counts. The chain uses TRBV4-3 and TRBJ2-1; 7 bases line up with TRBD1. The CDR3 loop spans 14 amino acids. Germline V CDR1 and CDR2: LGHNA, YSLEER. V shed 6 bases and J 5 bases; nucleotides not matched to a gene: 7. CDR3 coding DNA: TGCGCCAGCAGGAGACAGGGTGGGGACAATGAGCAGTTCTTC. Translation: CASRRQGGDNEQFF.

This chain uses TRBV18 with TRBJ1-2; 9 bases fit TRBD1. Germline CDR1 reads KGHSH; CDR2 reads LQKENI. Unmatched junction bases numbered 6, after V lost 3 bases and J lost 7 bases. CDR3 length equals 14 residues. In nucleotides, the CDR3 is TGTGCCAGCTCACCCTCGGACAGGGGTTTTGGCTACACCTTC. Amino acids: CASSPSDRGFGYTF.

The sample holds a few counts of this clone. The chain couples TRBV7-2 to TRBJ1-2; D not certain. With 7 bases removed from V and 3 bases from J, the gap between germline ends came to 18 bases. There are 15 residues in the CDR3. CDR1 SGHTA and CDR2 FQGNSA come from the germline V gene. The CDR3 region has the DNA TGTGCCAGCATCCCCGAGCCGGGTGTGGACTATGGCTACACCTTC. Translated: CASIPEPGVDYGYTF.